This T cell receptor beta chain originates from a study of CD8+CD57+ T cells in acquired aplastic anemia. Study results and caveats: Patient and control CD8+ Simpson's diversity was not significantly different. In common between the patients and the controls were some 29 CD8+ CDR3 sequences.

Genomic DNA was employed as the template in profiling TCR beta VDJ and CDR3. MiXCR, run by TCRdb on the reads, gives a single entry per CDR3 protein. The data show about 250,000 distinct CDR3 sequences, approximately 50% seen once. Per germline, CDR1 SGDLS and CDR2 YYNGEE. The CDR3 totals 15 residues. V was shortened by 4 bases and J by 4 bases, with 17 bases between the two germline ends. It was patients with CD8+CD57+ cell expansion by flow cytometry who were chosen for sequencing. To note about this clonotype: What it recognizes is unknown.

The sequence was collected from a human donor with aplastic anemia. The sequenced material came from sorted CD4+, CD8+, or CD8+CD57+ T cells (not recorded which) from PBMCs. The V and J genes are TRBV9 and TRBJ1-1; the D gene is possibly TRBD1 (5 bases). The CDR3 DNA reads TGTGCCAGCAGCTTGCATTCGGGGGGGTGCACTGAAGCTTTCTTT. This codes for CASSLHSGGCTEAFF.